This T cell receptor (beta chain) comes out of a study of type 1 regulatory T cells. At the level of the study: T-allo10 is an in vitro-generated, Tr1-enriched CD4 T cell product specific for alloantigen.

TCRdb reprocessed the reads with MiXCR, giving one entry per CDR3 protein. The data show approximately 72,000 distinct CDR3 sequences, about 62% seen once. Details on this clonotype: What it binds is unknown. An end of the junction differs from the germline gene, which may be a read error.

T-allo10 cells from the graft donor were described as anergic, host-alloantigen-specific, and alloantigen-specific suppressors. The sequencing sample was made of cultured T cells, either the whole culture or a sorted T cell fraction (not recorded which). Subset described: Tr1-enriched cell product generated in vitro against host alloantigens. The clonotype originates from a human donor in good health.

CDR3 in amino acids: CANSFAQPNTGELFF. CDR3 nucleotide sequence: TGTGCCAACAGCTTTGCACAGCCGAACACCGGGGAGCTGTTTTTT. The gene calls are TRBV13 and TRBJ2-2, with no clear D. This CDR3 is 15 amino acids long. Germline CDR1 PRHDT, CDR2 FYEKMQ (reference sequence).